This is a list of T cell receptor beta chains from one sample in a study of blood T cells in healthy people across ages. A single record per CDR3 protein comes from TCRdb applying MiXCR to the 5' RACE reads. Here the sample spans 750,000 to 950,000 distinct CDR3 sequences, about 26% being singletons. Separately, the same data were catalogued under a study of T cells of mothers and their children.

The specimen was blood. The source is a boy under 18 in good health. Both conserved end residues are part of each CDR3. The D gene is left open where the match is weak. Some rows mark clone size as missing; the rest say once, few, many or name a class of expanded clone.

j_call: TRBJ2-2; d_call: -; v_call: TRBV20-1; cdr3_length: 13; clone_size: -; cdr3_nt: TGCAGTGCGGGGGGTTCGAACACCGGGGAGCTGTTTTTT; cdr3_aa: CSAGGSNTGELFF
j_call: TRBJ2-3; d_call: TRBD2; v_call: TRBV4-3; cdr3_length: 18; clone_size: -; cdr3_nt: TGCGCCAGCAGCCAAGTCAGATCTCTAGCGGGAAGGGCAGATACGCAGTATTTT; cdr3_aa: CASSQVRSLAGRADTQYF
j_call: TRBJ2-7; d_call: -; v_call: TRBV6-8; cdr3_length: 12; clone_size: -; cdr3_nt: TGTGCCAGCAGGTCGGAACACTACGAGCAGTACTTC; cdr3_aa: CASRSEHYEQYF
j_call: TRBJ2-5; d_call: -; v_call: TRBV15; cdr3_length: 16; clone_size: once; cdr3_nt: TGTGCCACCAGCAGAGATACCCTGGAAGGTTCCTACGAGCAGAACTTC; cdr3_aa: CATSRDTLEGSYEQNF
j_call: TRBJ2-7; d_call: -; v_call: TRBV29-1; cdr3_length: 12; clone_size: -; cdr3_nt: TGCAGCGTGCGTAGTGGGTATTACGAGCAGTACTTC; cdr3_aa: CSVRSGYYEQYF
j_call: TRBJ2-3; d_call: -; v_call: TRBV28; cdr3_length: 16; clone_size: -; cdr3_nt: TGTGCCAGCAGCCCTAGCCACGATGGGACACTGGATACGCAGTATTTT; cdr3_aa: CASSPSHDGTLDTQYF
j_call: TRBJ2-2; d_call: TRBD1; v_call: TRBV18; cdr3_length: 15; clone_size: few; cdr3_nt: TGTGCCAGCTCACCTGACAGGGGGATCACCGGGGAGCTGTTTTTT; cdr3_aa: CASSPDRGITGELFF
j_call: TRBJ2-3; d_call: TRBD1; v_call: TRBV5-4; cdr3_length: 19; clone_size: few; cdr3_nt: TGTGCCAGCAGCTCCTTAGGAAGCTCGACAGGGGGGAACACAGATACGCAGTATTTT; cdr3_aa: CASSSLGSSTGGNTDTQYF
j_call: TRBJ1-6; d_call: -; v_call: TRBV12-3/TRBV12-4; cdr3_length: 14; clone_size: -; cdr3_nt: TGTGCCAGCAGTTTTGAGAGGGGAAGAATCCCCCTCCACTTT; cdr3_aa: CASSFERGRIPLHF
j_call: TRBJ1-3; d_call: TRBD1; v_call: TRBV5-1; cdr3_length: 18; clone_size: -; cdr3_nt: TGCGCCAGCAGCTCGGCCGGGACAGGGGACTTCTCTGGAAACACCATATATTTT; cdr3_aa: CASSSAGTGDFSGNTIYF
j_call: TRBJ2-3; d_call: -; v_call: TRBV7-9; cdr3_length: 13; clone_size: few; cdr3_nt: TGTGCCAGCAGCTTAGTCGTTGAAGATACGCAGTATTTT; cdr3_aa: CASSLVVEDTQYF
j_call: TRBJ2-5; d_call: -; v_call: TRBV3-1; cdr3_length: 16; clone_size: -; cdr3_nt: TGTGCCAGCAGGGGGGCGAGGGGGTGTTGTCGCGAGACCCAGTACTTC; cdr3_aa: CASRGARGCCRETQYF
j_call: TRBJ2-7; d_call: -; v_call: TRBV6-5; cdr3_length: 13; clone_size: once; cdr3_nt: TGTGCCGCGAAGCCAGGGGTTGGTTCCGAGCAGTACTTC; cdr3_aa: CAAKPGVGSEQYF
j_call: TRBJ1-4; d_call: -; v_call: TRBV5-1; cdr3_length: 16; clone_size: -; cdr3_nt: TGCGCCAGCAGCTTGATCGGGGCGGAAACTAATGAAAAACTGTTTTTT; cdr3_aa: CASSLIGAETNEKLFF
j_call: TRBJ1-2; d_call: TRBD1; v_call: TRBV20-1; cdr3_length: 11; clone_size: once; cdr3_nt: TGCAGTGCTCCGGGACAGGTGGTACACACCTTC; cdr3_aa: CSAPGQVVHTF
j_call: TRBJ1-6; d_call: -; v_call: TRBV20-1; cdr3_length: 14; clone_size: few; cdr3_nt: TGCAGTGCTAGAGAAGGTTTGGGGGATTCACCCCTCCACTTT; cdr3_aa: CSAREGLGDSPLHF
j_call: TRBJ1-2; d_call: -; v_call: TRBV20-1; cdr3_length: 13; clone_size: few; cdr3_nt: TGCAGTGCTAGCCTCGGGGTTGACTATGGCTACACCTTC; cdr3_aa: CSASLGVDYGYTF
j_call: TRBJ2-3; d_call: TRBD2; v_call: TRBV5-1; cdr3_length: 17; clone_size: few; cdr3_nt: TGCGCCAGCAGCCCCCGTCTAGCGGGGGGGCTGACAGATACGCAGTATTTT; cdr3_aa: CASSPRLAGGLTDTQYF
j_call: TRBJ1-1; d_call: -; v_call: TRBV27; cdr3_length: 15; clone_size: -; cdr3_nt: TGTGCCAGCTGGGAAGATGGCGCCTTGAACACTGAAGCTTTCTTT; cdr3_aa: CASWEDGALNTEAFF
j_call: TRBJ1-3; d_call: -; v_call: TRBV20-1; cdr3_length: 12; clone_size: many; cdr3_nt: TGCAGTGCAAGGACCGACGGAAACACCATATATTTT; cdr3_aa: CSARTDGNTIYF